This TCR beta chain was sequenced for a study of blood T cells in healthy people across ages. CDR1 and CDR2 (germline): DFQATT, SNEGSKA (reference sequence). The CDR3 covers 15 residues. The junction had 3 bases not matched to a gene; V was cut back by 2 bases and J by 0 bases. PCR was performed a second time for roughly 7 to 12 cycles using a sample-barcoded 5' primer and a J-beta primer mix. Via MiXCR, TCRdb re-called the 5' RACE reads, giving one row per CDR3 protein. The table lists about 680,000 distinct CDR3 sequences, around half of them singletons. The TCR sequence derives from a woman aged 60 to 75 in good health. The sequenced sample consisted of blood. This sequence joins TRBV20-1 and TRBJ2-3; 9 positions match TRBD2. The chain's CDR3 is CSARRLAASTDTQYF. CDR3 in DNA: TGCAGTGCTAGAAGACTAGCGGCTAGCACAGATACGCAGTATTTT.